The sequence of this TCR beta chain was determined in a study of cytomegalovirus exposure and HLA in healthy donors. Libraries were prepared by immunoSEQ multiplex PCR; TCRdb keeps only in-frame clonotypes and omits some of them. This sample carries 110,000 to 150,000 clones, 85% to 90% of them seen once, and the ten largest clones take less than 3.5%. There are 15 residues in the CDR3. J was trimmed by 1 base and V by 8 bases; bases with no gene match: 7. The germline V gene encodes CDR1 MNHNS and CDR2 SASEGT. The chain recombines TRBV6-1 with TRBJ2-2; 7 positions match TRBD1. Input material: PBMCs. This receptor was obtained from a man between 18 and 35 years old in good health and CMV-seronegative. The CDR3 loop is CASLRGSVNTGELFF. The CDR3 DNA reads TGTGCCAGCCTCAGGGGGTCAGTGAACACCGGGGAGCTGTTTTTT.